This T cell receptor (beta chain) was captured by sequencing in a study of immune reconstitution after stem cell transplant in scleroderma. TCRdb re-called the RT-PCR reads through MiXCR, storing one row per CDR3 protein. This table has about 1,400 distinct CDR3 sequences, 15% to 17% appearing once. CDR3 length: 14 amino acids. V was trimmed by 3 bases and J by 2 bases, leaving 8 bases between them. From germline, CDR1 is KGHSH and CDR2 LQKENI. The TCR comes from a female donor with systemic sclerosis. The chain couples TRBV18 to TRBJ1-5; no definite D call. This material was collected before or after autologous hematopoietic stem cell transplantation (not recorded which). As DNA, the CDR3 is TGTGCCAGCTCACCCGTTCAGGGCAATCAGCCCCAGCATTTT. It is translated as CASSPVQGNQPQHF.